The sequence of this TCR beta chain was determined in a study of CXCR3-negative and CXCR3-positive naive CD8 T cells. Germline V gene lookup returns CDR1 DFQATT and CDR2 SNEGSKA (reference sequence). This CDR3 has 16 residues. The method, 5' RACE with UMI labels, was used to prepare the TRB cDNA libraries. TCRdb reprocessed the 5' RACE reads, keeping one entry per CDR3 protein, no DNA. In all, the sample yields around 81,000 distinct CDR3 sequences. The chain is built from TRBV20-1 and TRBJ2-2; the TCRdb D gene call, TRBD1, has no DNA to confirm it. The source of this sequence is a human donor in good health. Some clones in this sample may be carry-over from other donors' samples. The sequenced sample was naive CXCR3- CD8+ T cells from blood. This sample's subset: CD45RO-CCR7+CD27+CD95- naive CD8+ T cells lacking CXCR3 (TNR3-). The CDR3 protein is CSARAGTGVFAGELFF.